The rows below give T cell receptor beta chains drawn from one sample of a study of blood T cells in healthy people across ages. A single record per CDR3 protein comes from TCRdb applying MiXCR to the 5' RACE reads. The sample includes hundreds of thousands of distinct CDR3 sequences, about half of them seen just once. Specimen: blood. The receptors originated from a man between 60 and 75 years old in good health. Both conserved end residues are part of each CDR3.

TRBJ2-3 | TRBV6-1 | CASTQTGRGFKTDTQYF
TRBJ2-1 | TRBV24-1 | CATSDPVDRNNEQFF
TRBJ2-1 | TRBV20-1 | CSARDWASGTLNEQFF
TRBJ1-6 | TRBV5-5 | CASSRSFRDRVVSNSPLHF
TRBJ2-5 | TRBV7-2 | CASSPQTSGFYEQYF
TRBJ2-3 | TRBV3-1 | CASSQVVGGGGKTDTQYF
TRBJ1-1 | TRBV29-1 | CSVERQGSTEAFF
TRBJ2-1 | TRBV12-3/TRBV12-4 | CASSIAGSYNEQFF
- | TRBV20-1 | CSAPRAANNEQYF
TRBJ2-7 | TRBV6-5 | CASSRDWEQYF
TRBJ2-7 | TRBV28 | CASRRAYEQYF
TRBJ1-2 | TRBV28 | CASSGKRYGYTF
TRBJ1-5 | TRBV20-1 | CSARGDQPQHF
TRBJ2-3 | TRBV5-1 | CASSTGLAGPADTQYF
TRBJ2-7 | TRBV7-9 | CASSFPILGEQYF
TRBJ2-1 | TRBV12-3/TRBV12-4 | CASGGTGSTEFF
TRBJ2-3 | TRBV7-2 | CASSLPVEDTQYF
TRBJ2-1 | TRBV6-2/TRBV6-3 | CASKKLAGEGREQFF
TRBJ2-6 | TRBV20-1 | CSARATGTVSGANVLTF
TRBJ2-5 | TRBV6-2/TRBV6-3 | CASSWGAGEETQYF
TRBJ2-6 | TRBV10-3 | CAIRGTPSSGANVLTF
TRBJ2-2 | TRBV27 | CASSRTGELFF
TRBJ2-1 | TRBV6-6 | CASGEGLAGGYNEQFF
TRBJ2-3 | TRBV10-3 | CAISLEGRGTDTQYF
- | TRBV5-6 | CASSPRQILTYEQYF
TRBJ1-2 | TRBV12-3/TRBV12-4 | CASSLVPNYGYTF
TRBJ1-1 | TRBV11-1 | CASSPRLRAEAFF
TRBJ2-7 | TRBV7-8 | CASSAGTNPYEQYF
TRBJ2-1 | TRBV11-2 | CASSFGSFLPEYNEQFF
TRBJ2-1 | TRBV6-5 | CASRTVVGEQFF
TRBJ2-3 | TRBV10-3 | CAISESGGTSTDTQYF
TRBJ2-1 | TRBV20-1 | CSAIAASFLNEQFF
TRBJ2-5 | TRBV7-8 | CASSFGTSGTLRGTQYF
TRBJ1-2 | TRBV27 | CASSFLATGSIGYTF
TRBJ2-5 | TRBV4-2 | CASSPRFGGNQETQYF
TRBJ2-7 | TRBV7-2 | CAGSLDAGRPEYF
TRBJ2-3 | TRBV9 | CASSVEASRTDTQYF
TRBJ2-5 | TRBV28 | CASSFEVLTGTQYF
TRBJ2-1 | TRBV29-1 | CSGGLAGDEQFF
TRBJ2-7 | TRBV6-2/TRBV6-3 | CASSSGTGNSYEQYF
TRBJ1-5 | TRBV12-3/TRBV12-4 | CASSGESSNQPQHF
TRBJ1-2 | TRBV7-9 | CASSLGGDYGYTF
TRBJ2-3 | TRBV5-6 | CASSPFSGSTDTQYF
TRBJ2-7 | TRBV28 | CASSPSGPSGSYEQYF
TRBJ2-4 | TRBV12-3/TRBV12-4 | CASSRRDPGKNIQYF
TRBJ2-7 | TRBV7-2 | CASSNPGHVTYEQYF
TRBJ1-2 | TRBV29-1 | CSGVGAPGGDGYTF
- | TRBV20-1 | CSASSGRVAYEQYF
- | TRBV7-6 | CASSASGSGDEQYF
TRBJ2-1 | TRBV7-2 | CASSSAGGGNKRGQFF
TRBJ2-6 | TRBV4-1 | CASSQTTTASGANVLTF
TRBJ2-1 | TRBV30 | CASTRSQSNEQFF
TRBJ2-7 | TRBV29-1 | CSVRETGISYEQYF